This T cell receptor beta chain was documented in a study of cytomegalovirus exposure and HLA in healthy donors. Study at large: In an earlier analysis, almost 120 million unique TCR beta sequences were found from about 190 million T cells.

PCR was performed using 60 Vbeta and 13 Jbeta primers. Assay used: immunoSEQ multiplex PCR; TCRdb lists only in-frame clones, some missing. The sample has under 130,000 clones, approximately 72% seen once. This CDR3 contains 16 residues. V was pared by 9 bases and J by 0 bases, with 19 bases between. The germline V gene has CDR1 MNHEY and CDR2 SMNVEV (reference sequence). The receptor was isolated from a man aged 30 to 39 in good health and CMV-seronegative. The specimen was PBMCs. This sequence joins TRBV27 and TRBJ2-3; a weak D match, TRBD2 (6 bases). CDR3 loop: CARRTGGESSTDTQYF. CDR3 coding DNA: TGTGCCAGAAGAACAGGAGGGGAATCTAGCACAGATACGCAGTATTTT.